Reported below is one T cell receptor beta chain. The ends were cut back, 2 bases at V and 12 bases at J, with 13 bases in the middle. CDR1 is SGHTA, CDR2 FQGNSA, per germline. The length of the CDR3 is 12 residues. The data were obtained in a study of CD8 T cells in ankylosing spondylitis. Each CDR3 protein is one row after TCRdb ran MiXCR on the 5' RACE reads. The table includes about 250,000 distinct CDR3 sequences, 30% to 40% detected once. The receptor's source is a male donor with ankylosing spondylitis or in good health (not recorded which). Sequenced sample: blood, either unsorted or a sorted T cell fraction (not recorded which). The chain has TRBV7-2 and TRBJ2-5; tentatively, D is TRBD1 (6 bases). The CDR3 reads CASSLFSDSKYF. For the CDR3, the DNA is TGTGCCAGCAGCTTATTCTCGGACAGCAAGTACTTC.